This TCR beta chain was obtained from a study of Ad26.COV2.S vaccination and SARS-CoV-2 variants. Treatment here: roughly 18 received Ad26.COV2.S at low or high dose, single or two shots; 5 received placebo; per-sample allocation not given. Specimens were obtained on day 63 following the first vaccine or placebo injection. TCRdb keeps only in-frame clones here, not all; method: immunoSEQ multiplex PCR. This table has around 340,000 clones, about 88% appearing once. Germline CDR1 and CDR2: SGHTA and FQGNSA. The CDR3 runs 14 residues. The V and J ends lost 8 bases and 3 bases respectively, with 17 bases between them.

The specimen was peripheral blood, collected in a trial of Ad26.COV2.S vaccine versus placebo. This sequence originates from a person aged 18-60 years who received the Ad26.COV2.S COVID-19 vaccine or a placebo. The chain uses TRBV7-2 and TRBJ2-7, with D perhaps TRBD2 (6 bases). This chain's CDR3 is CASGSFGGNYEQYF. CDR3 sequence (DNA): TGTGCCAGCGGAAGTTTCGGGGGTAACTACGAGCAGTACTTC.